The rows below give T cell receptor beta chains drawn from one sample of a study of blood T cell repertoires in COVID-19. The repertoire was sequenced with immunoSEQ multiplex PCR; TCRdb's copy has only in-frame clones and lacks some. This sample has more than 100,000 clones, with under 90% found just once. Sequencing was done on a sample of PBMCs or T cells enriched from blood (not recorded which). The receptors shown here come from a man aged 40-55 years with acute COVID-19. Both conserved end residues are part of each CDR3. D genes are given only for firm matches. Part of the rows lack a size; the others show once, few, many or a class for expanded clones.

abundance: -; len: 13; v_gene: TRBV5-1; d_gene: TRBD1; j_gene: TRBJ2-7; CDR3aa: CASSGTGLYEQYF; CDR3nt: TGCGCCAGCTCCGGGACAGGGTTGTACGAGCAGTACTTC
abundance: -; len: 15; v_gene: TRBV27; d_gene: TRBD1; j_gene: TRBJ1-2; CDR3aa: CASSPKGTGNNGYTF; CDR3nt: TGTGCCAGCAGCCCTAAAGGGACAGGGAACAATGGCTACACCTTC
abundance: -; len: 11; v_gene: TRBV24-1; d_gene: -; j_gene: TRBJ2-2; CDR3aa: CATSGGGELFF; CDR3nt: TGTGCCACCAGTGGCGGTGGGGAGCTGTTTTTT
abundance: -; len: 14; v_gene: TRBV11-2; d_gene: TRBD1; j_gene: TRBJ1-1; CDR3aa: CASSFTGGRTEAFF; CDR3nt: TGTGCCAGCAGCTTCACAGGGGGCCGGACTGAAGCTTTCTTT
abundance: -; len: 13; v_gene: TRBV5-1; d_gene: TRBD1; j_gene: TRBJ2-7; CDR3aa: CASSLWDRKVQYF; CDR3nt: TGCGCCAGCAGCTTGTGGGACAGAAAGGTGCAGTACTTC
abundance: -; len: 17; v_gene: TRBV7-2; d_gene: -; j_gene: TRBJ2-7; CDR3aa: CASSSKHGQLMSYEQYF; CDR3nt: TGTGCCAGCAGCTCAAAACATGGACAGCTCATGTCCTACGAGCAGTACTTC
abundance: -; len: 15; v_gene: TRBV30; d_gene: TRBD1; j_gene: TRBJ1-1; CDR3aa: CAWSPPGTVNTEAFF; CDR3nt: TGTGCCTGGAGTCCTCCGGGGACAGTAAACACTGAAGCTTTCTTT
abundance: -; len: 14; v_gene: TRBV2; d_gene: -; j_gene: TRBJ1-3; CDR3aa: CASSDIVSGNTIYF; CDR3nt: TGTGCCAGCAGTGATATAGTCTCTGGAAACACCATATATTTT
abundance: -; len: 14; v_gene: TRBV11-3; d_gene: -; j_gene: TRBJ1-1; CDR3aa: CASSLGAGNTEAFF; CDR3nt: TGTGCCAGCAGCTTAGGGGCCGGGAACACTGAAGCTTTCTTT
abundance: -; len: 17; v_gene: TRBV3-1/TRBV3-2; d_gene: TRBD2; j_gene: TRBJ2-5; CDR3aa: CASSPSGTSGGAETQYF; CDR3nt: TGTGCCAGCAGCCCATCTGGGACTAGCGGGGGGGCGGAGACCCAGTACTTC
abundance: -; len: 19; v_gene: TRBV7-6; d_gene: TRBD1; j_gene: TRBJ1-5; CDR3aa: CASSSGASGGKSPGQPQHF; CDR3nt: TGTGCCAGCAGCTCGGGGGCCTCAGGGGGCAAATCCCCAGGGCAGCCCCAGCATTTT
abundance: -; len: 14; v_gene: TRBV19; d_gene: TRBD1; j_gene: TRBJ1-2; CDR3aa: CASRGDRAGYGYTF; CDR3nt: TGTGCCAGTAGAGGGGACAGGGCAGGGTATGGCTACACCTTC
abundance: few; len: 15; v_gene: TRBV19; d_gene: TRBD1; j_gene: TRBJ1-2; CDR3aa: CASSFGTAQYYGYTF; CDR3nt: TGTGCCAGTAGTTTCGGGACAGCCCAGTACTATGGCTACACCTTC
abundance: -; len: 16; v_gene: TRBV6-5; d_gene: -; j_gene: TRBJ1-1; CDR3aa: CASSYLTVPMNTEAFF; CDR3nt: TGTGCCAGCAGTTACCTTACAGTGCCCATGAACACTGAAGCTTTCTTT
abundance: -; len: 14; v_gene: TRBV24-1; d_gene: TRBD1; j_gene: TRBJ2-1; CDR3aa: CATKEGDRTNEQFF; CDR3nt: TGTGCCACCAAGGAAGGGGACAGGACCAATGAGCAGTTCTTC
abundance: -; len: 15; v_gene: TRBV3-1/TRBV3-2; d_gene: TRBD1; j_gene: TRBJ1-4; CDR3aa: CASSPQGQGGEKLFF; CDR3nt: TGTGCCAGCAGCCCCCAAGGACAGGGTGGAGAAAAACTGTTTTTT
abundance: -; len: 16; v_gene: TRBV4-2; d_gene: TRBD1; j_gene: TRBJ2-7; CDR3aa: CASSQDVRGPLGEQYF; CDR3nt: TGTGCCAGCAGCCAGGACGTCAGGGGGCCATTGGGCGAGCAGTACTTC
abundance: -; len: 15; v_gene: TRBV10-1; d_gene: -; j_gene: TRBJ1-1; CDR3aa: CASSESPAAGGEAFF; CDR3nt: TGCGCCAGCAGTGAGTCCCCCGCCGCCGGGGGTGAAGCTTTCTTT
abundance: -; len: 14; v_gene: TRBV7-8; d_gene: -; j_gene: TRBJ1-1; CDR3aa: CASSVQGGNTEAFF; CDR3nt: TGTGCCAGCAGCGTACAGGGCGGAAACACTGAAGCTTTCTTT
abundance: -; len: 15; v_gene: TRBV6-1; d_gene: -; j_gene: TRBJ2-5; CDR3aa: CASSEYAERWETQYF; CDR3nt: TGTGCCAGCAGTGAATACGCGGAAAGGTGGGAGACCCAGTACTTC
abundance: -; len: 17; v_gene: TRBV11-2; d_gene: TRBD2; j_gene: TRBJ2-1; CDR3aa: CASSPSLTSGGWDEQFF; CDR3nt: TGTGCCAGCAGCCCCTCCCTGACTAGCGGGGGGTGGGATGAGCAGTTCTTC
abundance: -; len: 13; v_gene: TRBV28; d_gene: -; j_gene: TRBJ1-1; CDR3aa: CASSFPPNTEAFF; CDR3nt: TGTGCCAGCAGTTTTCCCCCAAACACTGAAGCTTTCTTT
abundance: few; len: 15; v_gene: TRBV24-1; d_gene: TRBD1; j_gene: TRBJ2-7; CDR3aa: CATSDPGAGGREQYF; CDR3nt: TGTGCCACCAGTGATCCAGGCGCAGGGGGACGGGAGCAGTACTTC
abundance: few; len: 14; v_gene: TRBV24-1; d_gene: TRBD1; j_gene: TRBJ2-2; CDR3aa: CATRGTGRAEELFF; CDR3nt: TGTGCCACCAGAGGGACAGGGCGAGCGGAGGAGCTGTTTTTT
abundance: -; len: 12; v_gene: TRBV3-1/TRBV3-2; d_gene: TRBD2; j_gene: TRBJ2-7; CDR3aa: CASSHRGDEQYF; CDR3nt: TGTGCCAGCAGCCACCGGGGGGACGAGCAGTACTTC
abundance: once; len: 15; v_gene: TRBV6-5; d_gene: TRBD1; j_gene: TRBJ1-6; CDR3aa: CASRVGQGEDSPLHF; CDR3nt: TGTGCCAGCAGGGTGGGACAGGGAGAGGATTCACCCCTCCACTTT
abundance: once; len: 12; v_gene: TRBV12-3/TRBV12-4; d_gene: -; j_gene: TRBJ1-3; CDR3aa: CASSLVRNTIYF; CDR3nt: TGTGCCAGCAGTTTAGTCAGAAACACCATATATTTT
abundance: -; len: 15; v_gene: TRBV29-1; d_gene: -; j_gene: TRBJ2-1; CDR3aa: CSPEGGSAGAPEQFF; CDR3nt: TGCAGCCCCGAGGGGGGATCGGCGGGGGCCCCGGAGCAGTTCTTC
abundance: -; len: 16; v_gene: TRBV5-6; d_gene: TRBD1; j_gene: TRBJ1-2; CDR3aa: CASSTGTGGRNYGYTF; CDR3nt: TGTGCCAGCAGCACAGGGACAGGGGGACGCAACTATGGCTACACCTTC
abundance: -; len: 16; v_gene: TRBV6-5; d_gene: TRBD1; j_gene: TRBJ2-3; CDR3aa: CASSYSTGQRTDTQYF; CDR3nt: TGTGCCAGCAGTTACTCGACGGGACAGCGCACAGATACGCAGTATTTT
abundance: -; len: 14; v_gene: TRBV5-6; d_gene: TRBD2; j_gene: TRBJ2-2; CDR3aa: CASSSSSGGGELFF; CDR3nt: TGTGCCAGCAGCTCATCTAGCGGGGGCGGGGAGCTGTTTTTT
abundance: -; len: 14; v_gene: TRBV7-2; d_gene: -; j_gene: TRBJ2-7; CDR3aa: CASSLAYSSYEQYF; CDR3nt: TGTGCCAGCAGCTTAGCGTACTCGAGTTACGAGCAGTACTTC
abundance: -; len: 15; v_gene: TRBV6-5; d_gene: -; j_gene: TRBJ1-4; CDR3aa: CASSYGGRTNEKLFF; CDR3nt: TGTGCCAGCAGTTACGGAGGCAGGACTAATGAAAAACTGTTTTTT
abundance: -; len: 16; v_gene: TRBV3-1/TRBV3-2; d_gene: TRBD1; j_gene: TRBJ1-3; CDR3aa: CASSQSGQGSGNTIYF; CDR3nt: TGTGCCAGCAGCCAATCGGGACAGGGGTCTGGAAACACCATATATTTT
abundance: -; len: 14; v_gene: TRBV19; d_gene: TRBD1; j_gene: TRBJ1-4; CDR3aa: CASSLTGEGGKLFF; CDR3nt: TGTGCCAGTAGCCTGACAGGGGAGGGGGGAAAACTGTTTTTT
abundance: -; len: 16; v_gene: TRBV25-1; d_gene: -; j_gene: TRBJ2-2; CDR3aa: CASKDSRFANTGELFF; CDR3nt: TGTGCCAGCAAGGACTCACGATTCGCGAACACCGGGGAGCTGTTTTTT